These T cell receptor beta chains were read from a single sample in a study of T cells in Graves' hyperthyroidism and ophthalmopathy. TCRdb ran MiXCR on the multiplex PCR reads and lists one entry per CDR3 protein. This sample has under 400,000 distinct CDR3 sequences, with 21% found just once. What was sequenced was blood. Receptors originate from a woman aged 45-65 years with Graves' hyperthyroidism. Both conserved end residues are part of each CDR3. The order of the fields is clone size, J gene, V gene, D gene, CDR3 DNA, CDR3 protein. D genes are given only for firm matches. A row's size may be missing; if present it is once, few, many or a size class.

many | TRBJ1-4 | TRBV2 | TRBD1 | TGTGCCAGCAGTGCTTGGGACAGGGGTGAAAAACTGTTTTTT | CASSAWDRGEKLFF
. | TRBJ2-1 | TRBV5-1 | TRBD1 | TGCGCCAGCAGCTTACAGGGGTGGGATGAGCAGTTCTTC | CASSLQGWDEQFF
many | TRBJ2-1 | TRBV20-1 | . | TGCAGTGCCCTGGACCTAAACAATGAGCAGTTCTTC | CSALDLNNEQFF
. | TRBJ2-7 | TRBV28 | TRBD1 | TGTGCCAGCAGTACCTGGGACAGAACCTCCTACGAGCAGTACTTC | CASSTWDRTSYEQYF
many | TRBJ2-1 | TRBV20-1 | TRBD2 | TGCAGTGCCCAGAGCGGCGGGAGATCTTACAATGAGCAGTTCTTC | CSAQSGGRSYNEQFF
. | TRBJ1-1 | TRBV5-1 | . | TGCGCCAGCAGCCAACAGGGCATGTACACTGAAGCTTTCTTT | CASSQQGMYTEAFF
many | TRBJ2-1 | TRBV12-3/TRBV12-4 | TRBD2 | TGTGCCAGCAGTTCTTCCGGGACTAGCGTCTTC | CASSSSGTSVF
few | TRBJ1-4 | TRBV2 | . | TGTGCCAGCAGAGGGGAGACTAATGAAAAACTGTTTTTT | CASRGETNEKLFF
many | TRBJ2-7 | TRBV2 | TRBD1 | TGTGCCAGCAGGACCGGGACAGGAGTCTCCTACGAGCAGTACTTC | CASRTGTGVSYEQYF
many | TRBJ2-1 | TRBV28 | . | TGTGCCAGCAGTCCTTATAGAGGCGGGTCACCCTACAATGAGCAGTTCTTC | CASSPYRGGSPYNEQFF
. | TRBJ1-2 | TRBV28 | TRBD1 | TGTGCCAGCAGTGACGGGACAGGCTATGGCTACACCTTC | CASSDGTGYGYTF
many | TRBJ1-2 | TRBV18 | . | TGTGCCAGCTCACTGGACAGAGCTAACTATGGCTACACCTTC | CASSLDRANYGYTF
few | TRBJ2-1 | TRBV18 | . | TGTGCCAGCTCACCACCGTCCGTTCAGAATGAGCAGTTCTTC | CASSPPSVQNEQFF
many | TRBJ2-1 | TRBV11-2 | . | TGTGCCAGCAGCTTAGGATATGAGCAGTTCTTC | CASSLGYEQFF
. | TRBJ2-7 | TRBV4-1 | TRBD2 | TGCGCCAGCAGCCAAGCGGGAGGGCCAGGGGAGCAGTACTTC | CASSQAGGPGEQYF
. | TRBJ2-5 | TRBV5-1 | . | TGCGCCAGCAGCTTGGGAGACAGTTTCCTCGGGCGCCCGCGGGAGACCCAGTACTTC | CASSLGDSFLGRPRETQYF
many | TRBJ2-7 | TRBV6-2/TRBV6-3 | . | TGTGCCAGCAGTTATCTAGGCCAACTCAACGAGCAGTACTTC | CASSYLGQLNEQYF
. | TRBJ1-4 | TRBV20-1 | . | TGCAGTGCTAGAAAGGCAGGGCCCGCAACTAATGAAAAACTGTTTTTT | CSARKAGPATNEKLFF
. | TRBJ1-2 | TRBV2 | . | TGTGCCAGCAGTGAACTCCGGGACCCGTGGAATGGCTACACCTTC | CASSELRDPWNGYTF
. | TRBJ2-2 | TRBV5-1 | TRBD2 | TGCGCCAGCAGCTCCGGACTAGCTACGGTCACCGGGGAGCTGTTTTTT | CASSSGLATVTGELFF
. | TRBJ2-4 | TRBV6-6 | . | TGTGCCAGCAGTTACTCGATGAAGAGGGGCTCCAAAAACATTCAGTACTTC | CASSYSMKRGSKNIQYF
many | TRBJ2-1 | TRBV3-1 | . | TGTGCCAGCAGCCACAACGCCCTCTCCTACAATGAGCAGTTCTTC | CASSHNALSYNEQFF
. | TRBJ2-1 | TRBV2 | TRBD2 | TGTGCCAGCAGTTCGGGCGGGGGGAGGAGGGCTGTCAATGAGCAGTTCTTC | CASSSGGGRRAVNEQFF
few | TRBJ2-5 | TRBV20-1 | . | TGCAGTGCCAATGGACAGCTGGGGGAGACCCAATACTTC | CSANGQLGETQYF
. | TRBJ2-3 | TRBV29-1 | . | TGCAGCGTTCTGGAGGGGTATCCAGATACGCAGTATTTT | CSVLEGYPDTQYF
once | TRBJ1-1 | TRBV20-1 | TRBD1 | TGCAGTGCTAGAAGGGTCGGGGGCAGGGGGCCGAACACTGAAGCTTTCTTT | CSARRVGGRGPNTEAFF
few | TRBJ2-7 | TRBV29-1 | TRBD2 | TGCAGCGCTGGACTAGCGGGAGCTAGCGAGCAGTACTTC | CSAGLAGASEQYF
. | TRBJ2-6 | TRBV19 | TRBD2 | TGTGCCAGTAGTACTCCGGGACTAGCCCTTGGTGGGGCCAACGTCCTGACTTTC | CASSTPGLALGGANVLTF
many | TRBJ2-1 | TRBV12-3/TRBV12-4 | TRBD2 | TGTGCCAGCAGTCTCGGGGTCGGACTAGTTAATGAGCAGTTCTTC | CASSLGVGLVNEQFF
few | TRBJ2-7 | TRBV28 | TRBD2 | TGTGCCAGCATGGGAGGGTGGGAGCAGTACTTC | CASMGGWEQYF
. | TRBJ1-2 | TRBV24-1 | . | TGTGCCACCAGTACAGGGAGTGAGGGCTACACCTTC | CATSTGSEGYTF
many | TRBJ1-1 | TRBV7-3 | . | TGTGCCAGCAGCCCTGGGAGGGACATGAACACTGAAGCTTTCTTT | CASSPGRDMNTEAFF
many | TRBJ2-7 | TRBV12-3/TRBV12-4 | . | TGTGCCAGCAGTTGGACAGCCAGCTCCTACGAGCAGTACTTC | CASSWTASSYEQYF
few | TRBJ2-1 | TRBV7-6 | . | TGTGCCAGCAGCTTATCCAGTTTGTTTCCGCCTGAGCAGTTCTTC | CASSLSSLFPPEQFF
. | TRBJ1-5 | TRBV6-1 | . | TGTGCCAGCAACCCGACTTTAACGAGCAATCAGCCCCAGCATTTT | CASNPTLTSNQPQHF
few | TRBJ1-6 | TRBV19 | TRBD1 | TGTGCCAGTAGTATAAACCCCTCCACAGGGGGCTCAAATTCACCCCTCCACTTT | CASSINPSTGGSNSPLHF
few | TRBJ2-7 | TRBV2 | TRBD1 | TGTGCCAGCAGTCGGACAGGGCGAAACGAGCAGTACTTC | CASSRTGRNEQYF
. | TRBJ1-1 | TRBV24-1 | . | TGTGCCACCAGTGGGGGACCGGGTACCACTGAAGCTTTCTTT | CATSGGPGTTEAFF
many | TRBJ2-2 | TRBV11-2 | . | TGTGCCAGCAGCTTGGTCTTGGACACCGGGGAGCTGTTTTTT | CASSLVLDTGELFF
few | TRBJ1-5 | TRBV30 | . | TGTGCCTGGAGCGACCCCCAGAATAATCAGCCCCAGCATTTT | CAWSDPQNNQPQHF
once | TRBJ2-5 | TRBV3-1 | TRBD2 | TGTGCCAGCAGCCAAGGGACTAGCGGGAGGGCGGTTGAGACCCAGTACTTC | CASSQGTSGRAVETQYF
few | TRBJ2-3 | TRBV7-2 | . | TGTGCCAGCACCCCTTTTATGGGAGGAGATACGCAGTATTTT | CASTPFMGGDTQYF
many | TRBJ2-7 | TRBV15 | . | TGTGCCACCAGCAGAGCTGGGCTTAACTACGAGCAGTACTTC | CATSRAGLNYEQYF
many | TRBJ2-1 | TRBV27 | . | TGTGCCAGCAGTTTAGGAAGGGAGAACAATGAGCAGTTCTTC | CASSLGRENNEQFF
many | TRBJ1-2 | TRBV9 | TRBD1 | TGTGCCAGCAGCCCCTTAGGGACAGGGCAGGTCCATGGCTACACCTTC | CASSPLGTGQVHGYTF
few | TRBJ2-7 | TRBV7-8 | TRBD2 | TGTGCCAGCAGCTTCAGCGGGGGCTCCTACGAGCAGTACTTC | CASSFSGGSYEQYF
few | TRBJ1-2 | TRBV20-1 | . | TGCAGTGCTAGAGTGGGGAACGGGGGCTACACCTTC | CSARVGNGGYTF
many | TRBJ1-1 | TRBV7-2 | . | TGTGCCAGCAGTCAACGTAACAGGGCGTTTAGGAAGGGCACTGAAGCTTTCTTT | CASSQRNRAFRKGTEAFF
many | TRBJ1-2 | TRBV12-3/TRBV12-4 | TRBD1 | TGTGCCAGCACCTCTCCTACAGGGGGAGGCTACACCTTC | CASTSPTGGGYTF
many | TRBJ2-7 | TRBV7-9 | . | TGTGCCAGCAGCTTAGACGGGGATAATTACGAGCAGTACTTC | CASSLDGDNYEQYF
few | TRBJ1-1 | TRBV6-1 | . | TGTGCCAGCAGTAGGGGGGGAAAAGCTTTCTTT | CASSRGGKAFF
. | TRBJ2-2 | TRBV5-6 | . | TGTGCCAGCAGCCGGGACATCTACACCGGGGAGCTGTTTTTT | CASSRDIYTGELFF
. | TRBJ2-3 | TRBV11-2 | TRBD2 | TGTGCCAGCAGCTTATACCTAGCGGGGGTCAGAGTTGATCCAGATACGCAGTATTTT | CASSLYLAGVRVDPDTQYF